Following are 14 T cell receptor beta chains from one sample sequenced in a study of T-cell reconstitution after alpha-beta-depleted transplantation in children. A TCRbeta library incorporating unique molecular identifiers was prepared. TCRdb re-called the PCR reads through MiXCR, storing one row per CDR3 protein. Counted here are some 290,000 distinct CDR3 sequences, approximately 20% occurring once; the ten biggest clones make up roughly 9.8%. The sample was PBMCs, mostly from graft donor cells, taken 180 days after TCRalphabeta/CD19-depleted stem cell transplant. Source of these receptors: a male patient younger than 18 who had a stem cell transplant for acute lymphoblastic leukemia, so the T cells may come from the graft donor.

This clonotype appeared a few times. This rearrangement joins TRBV20-1 to TRBJ2-5, with D perhaps being TRBD1 or TRBD2 (5 bases each). V was clipped by 3 bases and J by 7 bases, with 12 bases between them. The CDR3 covers 12 residues. In germline, CDR1 is DFQATT, CDR2 SNEGSKA (reference sequence). The CDR3 DNA reads TGCAGTGCTAGTCGTAGGGACGGGACCCAGTACTTC. Translated: CSASRRDGTQYF.

There are a few counts of this clonotype. The chain has TRBV29-1 and TRBJ2-2; weak D call: TRBD1 (6 bases). Looked up from germline, CDR1 is SQVTM and CDR2 is ANQGSEA. Trimming pared 7 bases from V and 2 bases from J, leaving 14 bases between. CDR3 size: 14 residues. CDR3 sequence (DNA): TGCAGCGGGGATTTGGGACACAACACCGGGGAGCTGTTTTTT. Its protein is CSGDLGHNTGELFF.

Remarks on this clonotype: No DNA is shown, since the ends of the CDR3 on it are uncertain; the CDR3 is the one TCRdb lists. V gene TRBV29-1 combines with J gene TRBJ2-7; the table gives TRBD2 as D, unverified against the DNA. The CDR3 spans 13 amino acids, including both terminal residues. CDR1 is SQVTM and CDR2 is ANQGSEA in the germline V gene. The chain's CDR3 is CSVGSGSGYEQSF.

The CDR3 is CASSQRFLNTEAFF. CDR3 DNA sequence: TGTGCCAGCAGCCAGCGCTTCCTGAACACTGAAGCTTTCTTT. V is TRBV3-1 and J is TRBJ1-1, with D unresolved. The V gene lost 3 bases and the J gene lost 0 bases, with 8 bases spanning the gap. The V gene's germline CDR1 is LGHDT and CDR2 YNNKEL (reference sequence). The CDR3 is made up of 14 amino acids.

As regards this clonotype: An end of the junction differs from the germline gene, which may be a read error. The chain uses TRBV15 and TRBJ2-5, with D uncertain. Germline V gives CDR1 LNHNV, CDR2 YYDKDF (reference sequence). CDR3 length equals 14 residues. In DNA form, the CDR3 reads TGTGCCACCAGCAGCGGCAGTTTCCAAGAGACCCACTACTTC. Encoded protein: CATSSGSFQETHYF.

The chain links TRBV4-1 to TRBJ2-7; TRBD1 or TRBD2 may be the D gene (5 bases each). The V end was cut by 2 bases, the J end by 3 bases, with 14 bases between. From germline, CDR1 is MGHRA and CDR2 YSYEKL. The CDR3 consists of 15 residues. CDR3 protein: CASSQRRKGSYEQYF. The CDR3, as DNA: TGCGCCAGCAGCCAACGGAGGAAGGGGAGCTACGAGCAGTACTTC.

This clonotype was detected a few times. The chain is built from TRBV9 and TRBJ2-5; TRBD1 might be the D (6 bases). Looked up from germline, CDR1 is SGDLS and CDR2 is YYNGEE. V lost 6 bases and J 7 bases, leaving 22 bases between the germline ends. This CDR3 comprises 15 residues. The CDR3 is CASTPQGWGGGTQYF. For the CDR3, the DNA is TGTGCCAGCACCCCACAGGGTTGGGGCGGAGGGACCCAGTACTTC.

The V call is TRBV12-3 or TRBV12-4, the J call TRBJ2-1; maybe TRBD2 (5 bases). The CDR3 loop spans 16 amino acids. Trimming removed 5 bases from V and 2 bases from J, with 16 bases in between. The CDR3 DNA reads as TGTGCCAGCAGTATAAGACGGGGAAAGCCCTACAATGAGCAGTTCTTC. Amino acids: CASSIRRGKPYNEQFF.

The gene calls are TRBV7-9 and TRBJ2-5, with 7 bases matching TRBD1. V was pared by 5 bases and J by 4 bases, with 13 bases of the junction left unmatched. There are 16 residues in the CDR3. CDR1 is SEHNR and CDR2 is FQNEAQ in the germline V gene (reference sequence). In DNA, the CDR3 is TGTGCCAGCAGCGCGGATCTAGGGGGCATAGGAGAGACCCAGTACTTC. Translation: CASSADLGGIGETQYF. Looking up the rest from reference TRBV7-9 and TRBJ2-5 gives the full variable domain: DTGVSQNPRHKITKRGQNVTFRCDPISEHNRLYWYRQTLGQGPEFLTYFQNEAQLEKSRLLSDRFSAERPKGSFSTLEIQRTEQGDSAMYLCASSADLGGIGETQYFGPGTRLLVL.

This clonotype was recorded a few times. The chain is built from TRBV20-1 and TRBJ2-3, with 9 positions matching TRBD2. The V segment lost 7 bases and the J segment 4 bases; nucleotides outside the gene matches: 9. This CDR3 has 14 amino acids. CDR1 is DFQATT and CDR2 is SNEGSKA in the germline V gene (reference sequence). CDR3 sequence reads: CSELPGLAPDTQYF. CDR3 in DNA: TGCAGTGAGTTACCGGGACTAGCCCCAGATACGCAGTATTTT.

This clonotype showed up just a few times. At one end the junction does not follow the germline gene, possibly because of a read error. The chain has TRBV20-1 and TRBJ2-7, with 10 bases fitting TRBD2. CDR1 is DFQATT, CDR2 SNEGSKA, per germline (reference sequence). This CDR3 has 13 residues. CDR3 DNA: TGCAGCGCTAGACTAGCGGGCTCCTACGAGCAGTACTTC. Amino acid sequence: CSARLAGSYEQYF.

This clonotype occurred once. CDR3 in amino acids: CAISVDRGGETQYF. The CDR3 DNA reads as TGTGCCATCAGTGTGGACAGGGGTGGAGAGACCCAGTACTTC. This chain joins TRBV10-3 and TRBJ2-5; 9 bases align to TRBD1. Trimming at V came to 4 bases and at J to 4 bases, leaving 4 bases not matched to a gene. The CDR3 is 14 residues long. Germline V gene sequence: CDR1 ENHRY, CDR2 SYGVKD.

In its sample, this clonotype was seen once. This sequence joins TRBV5-1 and TRBJ2-5; D remains ambiguous. The CDR3 covers 15 residues. CDR1 is SGHRS and CDR2 is YFSETQ in the germline V gene. Deletions cut 2 bases from V and 0 bases from J, with 11 bases between. The CDR3 nucleotides read TGCGCCAGCAGCTTAAGAGGACCCTACCAAGAGACCCAGTACTTC. Amino acid sequence: CASSLRGPYQETQYF.

The chain joins TRBV7-6 to TRBJ2-1, with D hard to call. The V and J ends lost 1 base and 10 bases respectively, with 17 bases between them. This CDR3 spans 15 amino acids. Germline V CDR1 and CDR2: SGHVS, FNYEAQ. Here the CDR3 DNA reads TGTGCCAGCAGCTTAGGACTCCTTAGCAATGGCGAGCAGTTCTTC. This sequence encodes CASSLGLLSNGEQFF.